These 7 T cell receptor beta chains were sequenced from one sample in a study of post-analysis software for immune sequencing data. The study, taken as a whole, reports: Patients showed TRBV5-6, TRBV5-1 and TRBV20-1 among a handful of TRBV segments more frequent than in controls.

Every TCR beta cDNA library bore unique molecular identifiers. TCRdb re-called the PCR reads with MiXCR, one entry per CDR3 protein. Among about 200,000 distinct CDR3 sequences listed, 29% were seen once. These receptors lack a known antigen. The source material was blood. The receptors were gathered from a girl aged 2 to 17 with multiple sclerosis.

This clonotype was seen a handful of times. V and J are TRBV29-1 and TRBJ1-2; a possible D gene is TRBD1 (5 bases). V was shortened by 7 bases and J by 1 base, with 19 bases between the two germline ends. The CDR3 length is 15 residues. Germline V gene data show CDR1 as SQVTM and CDR2 as ANQGSEA. This CDR3 is CSATGPERINYGYTF. The CDR3 DNA follows: TGCAGCGCTACGGGGCCGGAGCGGATTAACTATGGCTACACCTTC.

CDR3 coding DNA: TGCGCCAGCAGCTTAGGGACAGGGCATAATGAAAAACTGTTTTTT. It is translated as CASSLGTGHNEKLFF. This chain uses TRBV5-1 with TRBJ1-4; 9 bases align to TRBD1. Per germline, CDR1 SGHRS and CDR2 YFSETQ. The CDR3 sequence is 15 residues long. The V gene end was trimmed by 2 bases and the J gene end by 4 bases; junction bases not matched to a gene: 3.

The chain links TRBV6-1 to TRBJ1-2, with 9 nucleotides matching TRBD1. After removal of 6 bases from V and 2 bases from J, the junction contained 13 bases not matched to a gene. Germline CDR1 MNHNS, CDR2 SASEGT. CDR3 length equals 17 residues. The CDR3 loop reads CASRSGRGQGRNYGYTF. CDR3 DNA sequence: TGTGCCAGCAGGTCCGGCCGGGGACAGGGTAGGAACTATGGCTACACCTTC.

Concerning this clonotype: A much larger clone is a single base away; this may be a read error. The CDR3 sequence is CSVLRTNRGGIGQFF. In DNA, the CDR3 is TGCAGCGTCCTCCGAACGAATCGGGGGGGTATTGGGCAGTTCTTC. The chain carries TRBV29-1 and TRBJ2-1, with 8 bases identical to TRBD2. V was clipped by 6 bases and J by 12 bases; unmatched bases: 19. The CDR3 consists of 15 residues. Germline values: CDR1 SQVTM, CDR2 ANQGSEA.

This chain uses TRBV7-9 with TRBJ2-5; D unclear. The CDR3 has 15 amino acids. V gave up 1 base and J gave up 1 base, with 10 bases separating them. Germline CDR1 SEHNR, CDR2 FQNEAQ (reference sequence). CDR3 coding DNA: TGTGCCAGCAGCTTAGTGAGAGGTCCCCAAGAGACCCAGTACTTC. This gives the protein CASSLVRGPQETQYF.

There are a few counts of this clonotype. The chain combines TRBV3-1 with TRBJ1-2; the D is unclear. Deletions cut 5 bases from V and 4 bases from J, with 14 bases between. CDR3 size: 14 residues. CDR1 is LGHDT, CDR2 YNNKEL, per germline (reference sequence). Here the CDR3 DNA reads TGTGCCAGCAGCAGCGGGCCAGTGGGCTATGGCTACACCTTC. Protein: CASSSGPVGYGYTF.

The chain couples TRBV19 to TRBJ1-2, with D uncertain. In germline, CDR1 is LNHDA, CDR2 SQIVND (reference sequence). V lost 2 bases to trimming and J lost 2 bases, with 9 bases between them. This CDR3 has 14 amino acids. CDR3 sequence reads: CASSIRTTNYGYTF. DNA of the CDR3: TGTGCCAGTAGTATACGGACCACCAACTATGGCTACACCTTC.